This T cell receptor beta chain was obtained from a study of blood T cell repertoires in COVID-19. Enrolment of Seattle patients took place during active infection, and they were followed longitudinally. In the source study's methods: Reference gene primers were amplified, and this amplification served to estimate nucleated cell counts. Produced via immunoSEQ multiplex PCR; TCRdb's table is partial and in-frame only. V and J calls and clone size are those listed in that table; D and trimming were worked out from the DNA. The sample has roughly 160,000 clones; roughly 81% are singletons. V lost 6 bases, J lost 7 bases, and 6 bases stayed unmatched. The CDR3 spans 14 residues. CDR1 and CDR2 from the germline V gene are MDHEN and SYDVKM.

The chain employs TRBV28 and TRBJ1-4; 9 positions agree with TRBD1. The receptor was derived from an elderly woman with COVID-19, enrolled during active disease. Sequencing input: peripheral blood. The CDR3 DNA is TGTGCCAGCAGCCGGGACAGGGTAGTTGAAAAACTGTTTTTT. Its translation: CASSRDRVVEKLFF.